One and the same sample provided the 15 T cell receptor beta chains below, sequenced in a study of blood T cell repertoires in COVID-19. Libraries were prepared by immunoSEQ multiplex PCR; TCRdb keeps only in-frame clonotypes and omits some of them. The profile covers roughly 56,000 clones, with around four fifths appearing a single time and 5% to 5.5% taken by the ten largest. The specimen was peripheral blood. These receptors were collected from a man aged 65-85 years with acute or convalescent COVID-19.

The chain has TRBV5-6 and TRBJ2-3, with 7 bases identical to TRBD1. Germline loops: CDR1 SGHDT, CDR2 YYEEEE. The V gene end was trimmed by 4 bases and the J gene end by 3 bases; junction bases not matched to a gene: 5. The length of the CDR3 is 14 residues. The CDR3, as DNA: TGTGCCAGCAGCGAGACAGGGATTACAGATACGCAGTATTTT. Residues: CASSETGITDTQYF.

This clone was seen only a few times. The gene calls are TRBV28 and TRBJ2-3, with 12 bases lining up with TRBD2. The CDR3 is made up of 16 amino acids. Trimming at V came to 5 bases and at J to 1 base, leaving 4 bases not matched to a gene. CDR1 is MDHEN and CDR2 is SYDVKM in the germline V gene. The CDR3 sequence is CASSTRLAGGTDTQYF. The CDR3 DNA reads TGTGCCAGCAGTACAAGACTAGCGGGGGGCACAGATACGCAGTATTTT. Based on the CDR3 plus reference TRBV28 and TRBJ2-3, the full variable domain is DVKVTQSSRYLVKRTGEKVFLECVQDMDHENMFWYRQDPGLGLRLIYFSYDVKMKEKGDIPEGYSVSREKKERFSLILESASTNQTSMYLCASSTRLAGGTDTQYFGPGTRLTVL.

The V gene is TRBV7-2, the J gene TRBJ1-6, with D possibly matching TRBD1 (5 bases). The CDR3 contains 15 residues. V lost 2 bases and J 7 bases, leaving 12 bases between the germline ends. Germline V gene sequence: CDR1 SGHTA, CDR2 FQGNSA. The CDR3 DNA reads as TGTGCCAGCAGCTTAATGGGGCTCGGCAATTCACCCCTCCACTTT. It encodes CASSLMGLGNSPLHF.

This rearrangement joins TRBV27 to TRBJ2-2; 10 bases are a match to TRBD1. The ends lost 3 bases at V and 3 bases at J; junction bases unmatched: 4. CDR3 size: 16 residues. CDR1 MNHEY and CDR2 SMNVEV come from the germline V gene (reference sequence). CDR3 nucleotide sequence: TGTGCCAGCAGTTTGACAGGGGGCTTGTACACCGGGGAGCTGTTTTTT. Its protein is CASSLTGGLYTGELFF.

J is TRBJ2-7 and V is TRBV5-1; a weak D match, TRBD1 (6 bases). Germline V gene data show CDR1 as SGHRS and CDR2 as YFSETQ. This CDR3 is 14 amino acids long. The V gene lost 3 bases and the J gene lost 2 bases, with 12 bases spanning the gap. DNA of the CDR3: TGCGCCAGCAGCTCCCCGGGACAAACCTACGAGCAGTACTTC. Translated: CASSSPGQTYEQYF.

The chain couples TRBV5-6 to TRBJ1-3, with TRBD1 matching over 8 bases. The CDR3 covers 19 residues. After removal of 1 base from V and 0 bases from J, the junction contained 12 bases not matched to a gene. Germline values: CDR1 SGHDT, CDR2 YYEEEE. As DNA, the CDR3 is TGTGCCAGCAGCTTGATCGCGAGGACAGGGACAGCCTCTGGAAACACCATATATTTT. Its protein is CASSLIARTGTASGNTIYF.

The J gene is TRBJ2-2, the V gene TRBV2; tentatively, D is TRBD1 (5 bases). Per germline, CDR1 SNHLY and CDR2 FYNNEI. The CDR3 loop spans 16 amino acids. Trimming took 4 bases from V and 1 from J, leaving 13 bases between them. CDR3 in DNA: TGTGCCAGCAGTGCATATGGCCAGGGGAACACCGGGGAGCTGTTTTTT. Translated: CASSAYGQGNTGELFF.

V gene TRBV27 combines with J gene TRBJ2-3; 10 nucleotides line up with TRBD2. V lost 5 bases and J lost 0; bases outside the gene matches: 8. CDR1 and CDR2 (germline): MNHEY, SMNVEV (reference sequence). This CDR3 is 17 amino acids long. The CDR3 DNA is TGTGCCAGCAGTCTACACACTAGCGGGGACAGCACAGATACGCAGTATTTT. Its translation: CASSLHTSGDSTDTQYF.

This chain connects TRBV7-9 to TRBJ2-3; 9 positions agree with TRBD1. J gave up 3 bases and V 2 bases, and 3 bases lay outside the gene matches. Germline CDR1 reads SEHNR; CDR2 reads FQNEAQ (reference sequence). The CDR3 has 15 residues. The CDR3 sequence: CASSLPGQGTDTQYF. For the CDR3, the DNA is TGTGCCAGCAGCTTACCGGGACAGGGAACAGATACGCAGTATTTT. Complete variable domain (other parts from reference TRBV7-9 and TRBJ2-3): DTGVSQNPRHKITKRGQNVTFRCDPISEHNRLYWYRQTLGQGPEFLTYFQNEAQLEKSRLLSDRFSAERPKGSFSTLEIQRTEQGDSAMYLCASSLPGQGTDTQYFGPGTRLTVL.

The gene calls are TRBV11-2 and TRBJ2-5, with D hard to call. The V end lost 5 bases, the J end lost 5 bases, and 9 bases lay between the germline ends. The V gene's germline CDR1 is SGHAT and CDR2 FQNNGV. The CDR3 length is 12 residues. CDR3 in amino acids: CASSPLAETQYF. As DNA, the CDR3 is TGTGCCAGCAGCCCCCTGGCCGAGACCCAGTACTTC.

CDR3 in DNA: TGTGCCAGCAGCTCCCGACTAGCGGGGGGGCGCGGCACAGATACGCAGTATTTT. It translates to CASSSRLAGGRGTDTQYF. The chain combines TRBV7-6 with TRBJ2-3, with 14 bases that match TRBD2. With V trimmed by 4 bases and J by 1 base, 7 bases remained unmatched. The CDR3 totals 18 residues. CDR1 is SGHVS and CDR2 is FNYEAQ in the germline V gene.

V usage is TRBV19 and J usage is TRBJ2-1, with D maybe TRBD2 (5 bases). Germline assignment: CDR1 LNHDA and CDR2 SQIVND (reference sequence). The ends were cut back, 4 bases at V and 13 bases at J, with 17 bases in the middle. This CDR3 spans 13 amino acids. For the CDR3, the DNA is TGTGCCAGTAGTAGTATGCAGGTCGGACTTCAGTTCTTC. It translates to CASSSMQVGLQFF.

J is TRBJ2-7 and V is TRBV7-9; D is perhaps TRBD2 (6 bases). With 1 base removed from V and 2 bases from J, the gap between germline ends came to 18 bases. The germline V gene has CDR1 SEHNR and CDR2 FQNEAQ (reference sequence). The CDR3 spans 17 residues. The chain's CDR3 is CASSLDGAGRTPYEQYF. The DNA for the CDR3 is TGTGCCAGCAGCTTAGATGGCGCAGGGAGGACCCCCTACGAGCAGTACTTC. Together with reference TRBV7-9 and TRBJ2-7, the CDR3 gives the full variable domain: DTGVSQNPRHKITKRGQNVTFRCDPISEHNRLYWYRQTLGQGPEFLTYFQNEAQLEKSRLLSDRFSAERPKGSFSTLEIQRTEQGDSAMYLCASSLDGAGRTPYEQYFGPGTRLTVT.

The chain uses TRBV19 and TRBJ1-3; 7 positions match TRBD1. With 6 bases clipped from V and 2 bases from J, the junction kept 7 bases outside the gene matches. This CDR3 has 15 residues. Per the germline V gene, CDR1 is LNHDA and CDR2 is SQIVND (reference sequence). The CDR3 loop is CASRNRGSAGNTIYF. The DNA for the CDR3 is TGTGCCAGTAGAAACAGGGGCAGCGCTGGAAACACCATATATTTT. Variable domain in full (rest from reference TRBV19 and TRBJ1-3): DGGITQSPKYLFRKEGQNVTLSCEQNLNHDAMYWYRQDPGQGLRLIYYSQIVNDFQKGDIAEGYSVSREKKESFPLTVTSAQKNPTAFYLCASRNRGSAGNTIYFGEGSWLTVV.

This clone was recorded once. CDR3 amino acids: CASSMADRDPGPQHF. In DNA, the CDR3 is TGTGCCAGTAGTATGGCCGACAGGGACCCGGGGCCCCAGCATTTT. The genes are TRBV19 and TRBJ1-5; 7 nucleotides match TRBD1. The CDR3 covers 15 residues. Germline V CDR1 and CDR2: LNHDA, SQIVND (reference sequence). Trimming took 3 bases from V and 9 from J; bases not matched to a gene: 11. The whole variable domain, filled in from reference TRBV19 and TRBJ1-5, reads DGGITQSPKYLFRKEGQNVTLSCEQNLNHDAMYWYRQDPGQGLRLIYYSQIVNDFQKGDIAEGYSVSREKKESFPLTVTSAQKNPTAFYLCASSMADRDPGPQHFGDGTRLSIL.